The rows below give T cell receptor beta chains drawn from one sample of a study of T cell repertoires in cytomegalovirus infection. TCRdb fed the reads into MiXCR, producing one record per CDR3 protein. In the table there are roughly 500,000 distinct CDR3 sequences, approximately 16% of which are singletons. What was sequenced was CD8+ T cells from PBMCs. The receptor source for this set is a human donor in good health (CMV status not recorded). Some clones in this sample may be carry-over from other donors' samples. CDR3s include the opening cysteine and the closing phenylalanine or tryptophan. D genes are given only for firm matches. The size field is filled for only some rows; it gives once, few, many or a size class.

clone_size d_call j_call v_call cdr3_nt cdr3_aa
- TRBD2 TRBJ2-7 TRBV27 TGTGCCAGCAGTTATGGACTAGCGGTAGCCTACGAGCAGTACTTC CASSYGLAVAYEQYF
- TRBD1 TRBJ2-5 TRBV6-1 TGTGCCATTCCCGGGACAGGGCTGGGGGAGACCCAGTACTTC CAIPGTGLGETQYF
- TRBD1 TRBJ1-3 TRBV4-1 TGCGCCAGCAGTAAGGGGGCCTCCTCTGGAAACACCATATATTTT CASSKGASSGNTIYF
- TRBD1 TRBJ1-2 TRBV6-6 TGTGCCAGCAGTTATACCAGACAGGGGGCTACGTATGGCTACACCTTC CASSYTRQGATYGYTF
many TRBD2 TRBJ2-3 TRBV7-8 TGTGCCAGCAGCTACAAGGGACTAGCGGGGGCAGATACGCAGTATTTT CASSYKGLAGADTQYF
many TRBD2 TRBJ2-3 TRBV7-9 TGTGCCAGCCGACTAGCGGGGGGTGCTAGCACAGATACGCAGTATTTT CASRLAGGASTDTQYF
many TRBD1 TRBJ1-4 TRBV28 TGTGCCAGCAGTTTCTTCCGACAGGGGGCCTTAGGAGAAAAACTGTTTTTT CASSFFRQGALGEKLFF
- - TRBJ2-1 TRBV6-2/TRBV6-3 TGTGCCGCCAGGGGGGGGGAGGGCCCGTACAATGAGCAGTTCTTC CAARGGEGPYNEQFF
few - TRBJ1-1 TRBV19 TGTGCCAGTAGTATAGATCGCGGGGGGCGCGGGACTGAAGCTTTCTTT CASSIDRGGRGTEAFF
many - TRBJ1-2 TRBV5-6 TGTGCCAGCAGCTTGCGTGGATTTGGTGGCTACACCTTC CASSLRGFGGYTF
few - TRBJ1-1 TRBV19 TGTGCCAGTAGTGAGGGGTGGATGAACACTGAAGCTTTCTTT CASSEGWMNTEAFF
many - TRBJ2-5 TRBV7-8 TGTGCCAGCACCATAATAGAGACCCAGTACTTC CASTIIETQYF
many - TRBJ2-5 TRBV11-2 TGTGCCAGCAGCCAGGGGAGCGGGTACCAAGAGACCCAGTACTTC CASSQGSGYQETQYF
few TRBD2 TRBJ2-3 TRBV19 TGTGCCAGTAGTATCCGCGGACTAGCGGGGAACACAGATACGCAGTATTTT CASSIRGLAGNTDTQYF
- TRBD2 TRBJ2-2 TRBV3-1 TGTGCCAGCAGCCACCCTGGACTAGCGACGAACACCGGGGAGCTGTTTTTT CASSHPGLATNTGELFF
many TRBD2 TRBJ2-3 TRBV7-6 TGTGCCAGCAGCTTAACTAGCGGGAGTTGGGTAGATACGCAGTATTTT CASSLTSGSWVDTQYF
- TRBD1 TRBJ1-4 TRBV14 TGTGCCAGCAGCCTCTGGACAGGGATAAATGAAAAACTGTTTTTT CASSLWTGINEKLFF